One sample yielded the 8 T cell receptor beta chains listed below, sequenced in a study of blood T cell repertoires in COVID-19. This table comes from immunoSEQ multiplex PCR, and its TCRdb copy is limited to in-frame clones, with some not included. The sample consists of 97,000 or so clones, roughly 85% of them appearing once. Material for sequencing was peripheral blood. These receptors all come from a man over 45 with active COVID-19.

This rearrangement joins TRBV6-5 to TRBJ1-6; TRBD1 might be the D (5 bases). The germline V gene has CDR1 MNHEY and CDR2 SVGAGI. The CDR3 is made up of 14 amino acids. The V and J ends lost 2 bases and 6 bases respectively, with 8 bases between them. The CDR3 loop is CASSYPGLNSPLHF. As DNA, the CDR3 is TGTGCCAGCAGTTACCCGGGACTTAATTCACCCCTCCACTTT.

The V call is TRBV18, the J call TRBJ2-5; weak D call: TRBD2 (6 bases). Germline assignment: CDR1 KGHSH and CDR2 LQKENI. Trimming took off 0 bases at V and 5 bases at J, with 16 bases between the two ends. This CDR3 has 16 amino acids. CDR3 protein: CASSPPLLGGEETQYF. As DNA, the CDR3 is TGTGCCAGCTCACCACCCCTCCTGGGCGGGGAGGAGACCCAGTACTTC.

The V gene is TRBV7-9, the J gene TRBJ1-6; D unresolved. Trimming removed 7 bases from V and 5 bases from J, with 9 bases in between. The CDR3 consists of 13 residues. The V gene's germline CDR1 is SEHNR and CDR2 FQNEAQ (reference sequence). The CDR3 DNA is TGTGCCAGCAACGGACTGGATAATTCACCCCTCCACTTT. As protein: CASNGLDNSPLHF. Variable domain in full (rest from reference TRBV7-9 and TRBJ1-6): DTGVSQNPRHKITKRGQNVTFRCDPISEHNRLYWYRQTLGQGPEFLTYFQNEAQLEKSRLLSDRFSAERPKGSFSTLEIQRTEQGDSAMYLCASNGLDNSPLHFGNGTRLTVT.

The chain combines TRBV20-1 with TRBJ2-3; the D gene is possibly TRBD2 (6 bases). Germline V gene data show CDR1 as DFQATT and CDR2 as SNEGSKA (reference sequence). This CDR3 region has 14 residues. Trimming left V 3 bases short and J 4 bases short, with 14 bases between. The CDR3 bases are TGCAGTGCTAGTGAGACTAGAAGACCAGATACGCAGTATTTT. Its translation is CSASETRRPDTQYF.

The CDR3 sequence is CASSPLGDPETQYF. CDR3 in DNA: TGTGCCAGCAGTCCACTCGGGGATCCGGAGACCCAGTACTTC. The chain has TRBV28 and TRBJ2-5; D is perhaps TRBD2 (5 bases). This CDR3 spans 14 amino acids. With 5 bases removed from V and 5 bases from J, the gap between germline ends came to 15 bases. CDR1 MDHEN and CDR2 SYDVKM come from the germline V gene.

CDR3 DNA: TGTGCCAGCAGCCAGTCGCGGGGGGAGGGGACAGATACGCAGTATTTT. Amino acid sequence: CASSQSRGEGTDTQYF. This sequence joins TRBV7-9 and TRBJ2-3; 8 bases align to TRBD2. J lost 3 bases, V lost 5 bases, and 10 bases had no gene match. Germline CDR1 reads SEHNR; CDR2 reads FQNEAQ (reference sequence). The CDR3 totals 16 residues.

The rearrangement uses TRBV2 and TRBJ1-6, with 9 positions matching TRBD1. The CDR3 is 15 amino acids. The V gene end was trimmed by 2 bases and the J gene end by 9 bases; junction bases not matched to a gene: 5. Germline V gene data show CDR1 as SNHLY and CDR2 as FYNNEI. Here the CDR3 DNA reads TGTGCCAGCAGTGAAATCAGGACAGGGGCTTCACCCCTCCACTTT. Its protein is CASSEIRTGASPLHF.

The genes are TRBV9 and TRBJ1-3; D not certain. The CDR3 sequence is 14 residues long. From germline, CDR1 is SGDLS and CDR2 YYNGEE. Trimming took off 6 bases at V and 0 bases at J, with 10 bases between the two ends. The CDR3, as DNA: TGTGCCAGCAAGCGGACGGACTCTGGAAACACCATATATTTT. This translates into CASKRTDSGNTIYF.